These T cell receptor beta chains were read from a single sample in a study of blood T cell repertoires in COVID-19. The protocol was immunoSEQ multiplex PCR, while the TCRdb copy is restricted to in-frame clones and leaves out a portion. The sample comprises fewer than 350,000 clones, around 85% of which are singletons, and under 2% rests with the top ten. The sequencing sample was made of PBMCs or T cells enriched from blood (not recorded which). These receptors were collected from a woman aged 30 to 39 who had been exposed to COVID-19. The CDR3 runs from the conserved cysteine through the conserved F or W. Fields, in order: clone size, D gene, J gene, V gene, CDR3 DNA, CDR3 protein. D genes are given only for firm matches. The size field is filled for only some rows; it gives once, few, many or a size class.

abundance: few
d_gene: .
j_gene: TRBJ1-2
v_gene: TRBV5-5
CDR3nt: TGTGCCAGCAGCTTGAGCGAGGCCAATGGCTACACCTTC
CDR3aa: CASSLSEANGYTF

abundance: many
d_gene: .
j_gene: TRBJ1-1
v_gene: TRBV7-2
CDR3nt: TGTGCCAGCAGCTTACAACAGGGTGTGAGCACTGAAGCTTTCTTT
CDR3aa: CASSLQQGVSTEAFF

abundance: .
d_gene: TRBD2
j_gene: TRBJ2-7
v_gene: TRBV5-1
CDR3nt: TGCGCCAGCAGCCCTCCTAGCGGGAGCTACGAGCAGTACTTC
CDR3aa: CASSPPSGSYEQYF

abundance: .
d_gene: TRBD1
j_gene: TRBJ1-2
v_gene: TRBV15
CDR3nt: TGTGCCACCAGCAGAGGTTTGGGCCGGGACAGGGTAGGTGGCTACACCTTC
CDR3aa: CATSRGLGRDRVGGYTF

abundance: .
d_gene: .
j_gene: TRBJ1-1
v_gene: TRBV28
CDR3nt: TGTGCCAGCAATGGCCGGGACAAAGCTGAAGCTTTCTTT
CDR3aa: CASNGRDKAEAFF

abundance: .
d_gene: TRBD1
j_gene: TRBJ1-2
v_gene: TRBV6-1
CDR3nt: TGTGCCAGCAGTGAAGCGGGACAGTCTAACTATGGCTACACCTTC
CDR3aa: CASSEAGQSNYGYTF

abundance: .
d_gene: .
j_gene: TRBJ2-7
v_gene: TRBV2
CDR3nt: TGTGCCAGCAGTCAGGGCTACGAGCAGTACTTC
CDR3aa: CASSQGYEQYF

abundance: .
d_gene: .
j_gene: TRBJ2-1
v_gene: TRBV25-1
CDR3nt: TGTGCCAGCAGTGATATGAGTTACAATGAGCAGTTCTTC
CDR3aa: CASSDMSYNEQFF

abundance: .
d_gene: .
j_gene: TRBJ2-7
v_gene: TRBV5-7
CDR3nt: TGTGCCAGCAGCCTCGATGGAGGGGGGGCCCGGTACGAGCAGTACTTC
CDR3aa: CASSLDGGGARYEQYF

abundance: .
d_gene: .
j_gene: TRBJ1-4
v_gene: TRBV7-6
CDR3nt: TGTGCCAGCAGCTTAAATCCGGCAGGGGACCGTCGAAAACTGTTTTTT
CDR3aa: CASSLNPAGDRRKLFF

abundance: few
d_gene: .
j_gene: TRBJ1-5
v_gene: TRBV7-9
CDR3nt: TGTGCCAGCAGCCCTGGACACCATAGCAATCAGCCCCAGCATTTT
CDR3aa: CASSPGHHSNQPQHF

abundance: .
d_gene: TRBD2
j_gene: TRBJ2-1
v_gene: TRBV4-1
CDR3nt: TGCGCCAGCAGCCATCCGGGACTAGCGGGATTTGAGCAGTTCTTC
CDR3aa: CASSHPGLAGFEQFF

abundance: .
d_gene: .
j_gene: TRBJ2-5
v_gene: TRBV2
CDR3nt: TGTGCCAGCAGTGAATCAGGGGTGGAGACCCAGTACTTC
CDR3aa: CASSESGVETQYF

abundance: .
d_gene: .
j_gene: TRBJ1-5
v_gene: TRBV25-1
CDR3nt: TGTGCCACCAGTTCGTATAGCAATCAGCCCCAGCATTTT
CDR3aa: CATSSYSNQPQHF

abundance: once
d_gene: .
j_gene: TRBJ2-5
v_gene: TRBV13
CDR3nt: TGTGCCAGCAGCTTAGACTTGGAAGAGACCCAGTACTTC
CDR3aa: CASSLDLEETQYF

abundance: .
d_gene: TRBD1
j_gene: TRBJ1-2
v_gene: TRBV30
CDR3nt: TGTGCCTGGAGTTTGCATGGGACAGGAAGGCACACCTTC
CDR3aa: CAWSLHGTGRHTF

abundance: .
d_gene: .
j_gene: TRBJ1-2
v_gene: TRBV3-1/TRBV3-2
CDR3nt: TGTGCCAGCAGCCAGGCAGCGGTTAACTATGGCTACACCTTC
CDR3aa: CASSQAAVNYGYTF

abundance: .
d_gene: .
j_gene: TRBJ1-2
v_gene: TRBV14
CDR3nt: TGTGCCAGCAGCCGAATAGGCGGGAACGAGGGCTATGGCTACACCTTC
CDR3aa: CASSRIGGNEGYGYTF

abundance: .
d_gene: TRBD2
j_gene: TRBJ2-3
v_gene: TRBV3-1/TRBV3-2
CDR3nt: TGTGCCAGCAGCCAGGACTCTAGCGGGGTGACAGATACGCAGTATTTT
CDR3aa: CASSQDSSGVTDTQYF

abundance: once
d_gene: TRBD1
j_gene: TRBJ1-2
v_gene: TRBV28
CDR3nt: TGTGCCAGCAGTCCCGACCTGGACAGGGTGGGTGGCTACACCTTC
CDR3aa: CASSPDLDRVGGYTF

abundance: .
d_gene: .
j_gene: TRBJ2-1
v_gene: TRBV5-1
CDR3nt: TGCGCCAGCCACCGGGAAGCTGCTTACAATGAGCAGTTCTTC
CDR3aa: CASHREAAYNEQFF

abundance: .
d_gene: .
j_gene: TRBJ1-2
v_gene: TRBV6-1
CDR3nt: TGTGCCAGCAGTGAAGCCGGAGGGAGGGGCTCTGGCTACACCTTC
CDR3aa: CASSEAGGRGSGYTF

abundance: .
d_gene: TRBD1
j_gene: TRBJ1-5
v_gene: TRBV7-2
CDR3nt: TGTGCCAGCAGCCCATGGACAGGGATAAATCAGCCCCAGCATTTT
CDR3aa: CASSPWTGINQPQHF

abundance: .
d_gene: .
j_gene: TRBJ2-5
v_gene: TRBV6-6
CDR3nt: TGTGCCAGCAGTGGCGGGGTGGAGACCCAGTACTTC
CDR3aa: CASSGGVETQYF

abundance: .
d_gene: .
j_gene: TRBJ1-2
v_gene: TRBV29-1
CDR3nt: TGCAGCGTGCCTATAGGGGAGGTGGGCTATGGCTACACCTTC
CDR3aa: CSVPIGEVGYGYTF

abundance: .
d_gene: TRBD2
j_gene: TRBJ2-1
v_gene: TRBV6-2/TRBV6-3
CDR3nt: TGTGCCAGCAGCAGCGGGACCCCCAATGAGCAGTTCTTC
CDR3aa: CASSSGTPNEQFF

abundance: .
d_gene: TRBD1
j_gene: TRBJ1-3
v_gene: TRBV7-9
CDR3nt: TGTGCCAGCAGCTCAGGACAGGCTGGAAACACCATATATTTT
CDR3aa: CASSSGQAGNTIYF

abundance: .
d_gene: .
j_gene: TRBJ1-1
v_gene: TRBV27
CDR3nt: TGTGCCAGCAGGATACGTGACAGGTCTGAAGCTTTCTTT
CDR3aa: CASRIRDRSEAFF

abundance: .
d_gene: TRBD2
j_gene: TRBJ2-7
v_gene: TRBV30
CDR3nt: TGTGCCTGGAAGGGTCGTTTAGCGGGAGTACGCGAGCAGTACTTC
CDR3aa: CAWKGRLAGVREQYF

abundance: few
d_gene: .
j_gene: TRBJ2-7
v_gene: TRBV7-6
CDR3nt: TGTGCCAGCAGCTCGCGGGGAGAGGGAACCCTCACCTACGAGCAGTACTTC
CDR3aa: CASSSRGEGTLTYEQYF

abundance: few
d_gene: TRBD1
j_gene: TRBJ1-1
v_gene: TRBV5-1
CDR3nt: TGCGCCAGCAGCCAAGACAGGGACCACACTGAAGCTTTCTTT
CDR3aa: CASSQDRDHTEAFF

abundance: once
d_gene: .
j_gene: TRBJ1-4
v_gene: TRBV19
CDR3nt: TGTGCCAGTAGTGTCCGGGACTGGGAAAAACTGTTTTTT
CDR3aa: CASSVRDWEKLFF

abundance: .
d_gene: .
j_gene: TRBJ2-2
v_gene: TRBV10-2
CDR3nt: TGCGCCAGCCACAGATCCACCGGGGAGCTGTTTTTT
CDR3aa: CASHRSTGELFF

abundance: .
d_gene: TRBD1
j_gene: TRBJ1-3
v_gene: TRBV10-3
CDR3nt: TGTGCCATCAGTAAGGGACAGGGCGCCTCTGGAAACACCATATATTTT
CDR3aa: CAISKGQGASGNTIYF

abundance: .
d_gene: TRBD1
j_gene: TRBJ2-5
v_gene: TRBV5-5
CDR3nt: TGTGCCAGCAGCTTCCCAGGGGGCCGGGAGACCCAGTACTTC
CDR3aa: CASSFPGGRETQYF

abundance: .
d_gene: TRBD1
j_gene: TRBJ1-5
v_gene: TRBV19
CDR3nt: TGTGCCAGTAGCGGACAGGGCCAACAGCCCCAGCATTTT
CDR3aa: CASSGQGQQPQHF

abundance: .
d_gene: TRBD1
j_gene: TRBJ1-2
v_gene: TRBV27
CDR3nt: TGTGCCAGCAGTGGACAGGGAAGTTATGGCTACACCTTC
CDR3aa: CASSGQGSYGYTF

abundance: .
d_gene: TRBD1
j_gene: TRBJ1-6
v_gene: TRBV11-2
CDR3nt: TGTGCCAGTCGGACTCGGGACAGGGTCAATTCACCCCTCCACTTT
CDR3aa: CASRTRDRVNSPLHF

abundance: .
d_gene: .
j_gene: TRBJ2-1
v_gene: TRBV4-3
CDR3nt: TGCGCCAGCAGCCAAGACCTCTGGGTGGGGGGAGCTAATGAGCAGTTCTTC
CDR3aa: CASSQDLWVGGANEQFF

abundance: .
d_gene: TRBD1
j_gene: TRBJ1-6
v_gene: TRBV28
CDR3nt: TGTGCCAGCAGCCGGACCCCAACAGGGGGCAGTTCACCCCTCCACTTT
CDR3aa: CASSRTPTGGSSPLHF

abundance: .
d_gene: .
j_gene: TRBJ1-6
v_gene: TRBV10-1
CDR3nt: TGCGCCAACTGGGCGGCAGGGATGAGTAATTCACCCCTCCACTTT
CDR3aa: CANWAAGMSNSPLHF

abundance: .
d_gene: .
j_gene: TRBJ2-3
v_gene: TRBV6-2/TRBV6-3
CDR3nt: TGTGCCAGCAGCTCTAGCTCAGATACGCAGTATTTT
CDR3aa: CASSSSSDTQYF

abundance: .
d_gene: .
j_gene: TRBJ1-5
v_gene: TRBV24-1
CDR3nt: TGTGCCACCAGCCGAGGGTTTCAGCCCCAGCATTTT
CDR3aa: CATSRGFQPQHF

abundance: .
d_gene: .
j_gene: TRBJ2-2
v_gene: TRBV4-1
CDR3nt: TGCGCCAGCAGCCAAAGCCCCGAGGAGCTGTTTTTT
CDR3aa: CASSQSPEELFF

abundance: once
d_gene: TRBD2
j_gene: TRBJ2-1
v_gene: TRBV4-2
CDR3nt: TGTGCCAGCAGCCAAGCATCCCTAGCGGGGGGGAACAATGAGCAGTTCTTC
CDR3aa: CASSQASLAGGNNEQFF

abundance: .
d_gene: TRBD2
j_gene: TRBJ2-7
v_gene: TRBV15
CDR3nt: TGTGCCACCAGCAAATACCATTCAGCGGGAACCTACGAGCAGTACTTC
CDR3aa: CATSKYHSAGTYEQYF

abundance: .
d_gene: TRBD2
j_gene: TRBJ2-7
v_gene: TRBV3-1/TRBV3-2
CDR3nt: TGTGCCAGCAGCGCAAGATGGAGCGGGAGAATCGACGAGCAGTACTTC
CDR3aa: CASSARWSGRIDEQYF

abundance: .
d_gene: TRBD1
j_gene: TRBJ1-1
v_gene: TRBV29-1
CDR3nt: TGCAGCGCCCGGGACAGGGAAATAATGAACACTGAAGCTTTCTTT
CDR3aa: CSARDREIMNTEAFF

abundance: .
d_gene: .
j_gene: TRBJ2-7
v_gene: TRBV3-1/TRBV3-2
CDR3nt: TGTGCCAGCAGCCAAGAACCTAGCAGTCCTAGCGAGCAGTACTTC
CDR3aa: CASSQEPSSPSEQYF

abundance: .
d_gene: TRBD1
j_gene: TRBJ1-5
v_gene: TRBV28
CDR3nt: TGTGCCAGCACCACTCAGGGGACAGGGGACTATCAGCCCCAGCATTTT
CDR3aa: CASTTQGTGDYQPQHF

abundance: .
d_gene: .
j_gene: TRBJ2-7
v_gene: TRBV11-2
CDR3nt: TGTGCCAGCAGCTTAGGGCGGGTAGCGGCCTCCTACGAGCAGTACTTC
CDR3aa: CASSLGRVAASYEQYF

abundance: once
d_gene: TRBD2
j_gene: TRBJ2-3
v_gene: TRBV6-4
CDR3nt: TGTGCCAGCAGTTACGGGACTAGCAGCACAGATACGCAGTATTTT
CDR3aa: CASSYGTSSTDTQYF

abundance: .
d_gene: TRBD1
j_gene: TRBJ1-2
v_gene: TRBV15
CDR3nt: TGTGCCACCAGCAGTGAACGGGACAGGGGAAGAGAAGGCTACACCTTC
CDR3aa: CATSSERDRGREGYTF

abundance: once
d_gene: .
j_gene: TRBJ1-4
v_gene: TRBV19
CDR3nt: TGTGCCAGTAGTATGCGTCAGGGATGGGAAAAACTGTTTTTT
CDR3aa: CASSMRQGWEKLFF